Below, 5 T cell receptor beta chains from the same sample are listed, as sequenced in a study of blood T cell repertoires in COVID-19. The repertoire was sequenced with immunoSEQ multiplex PCR; TCRdb's copy has only in-frame clones and lacks some. The sample shows 250,000 to 350,000 clones, 90% of them seen only once. The source material was PBMCs or T cells enriched from blood (not recorded which). The receptors were gathered from a woman aged 18-30 years with acute COVID-19.

This clone was observed a single time. The CDR3: CASSTYGTSYGYTF. The DNA of the CDR3 is TGTGCCAGTAGTACCTACGGGACTAGCTATGGCTACACCTTC. The chain employs TRBV19 and TRBJ1-2; TRBD1 might be the D (5 bases). Germline V gene sequence: CDR1 LNHDA, CDR2 SQIVND (reference sequence). V was trimmed by 4 bases and J by 4 bases, leaving 13 bases between them. This CDR3 contains 14 residues. The full variable domain, its missing parts supplied by reference TRBV19 and TRBJ1-2, is DGGITQSPKYLFRKEGQNVTLSCEQNLNHDAMYWYRQDPGQGLRLIYYSQIVNDFQKGDIAEGYSVSREKKESFPLTVTSAQKNPTAFYLCASSTYGTSYGYTFGSGTRLTVV.

V gene TRBV9 combines with J gene TRBJ1-6, with TRBD1 as a possible D gene (6 bases). Germline V gives CDR1 SGDLS, CDR2 YYNGEE. The CDR3 has 14 residues. Trimming shortened V by 3 bases and J by 7 bases, and 11 bases separated the two germline ends. The DNA of the CDR3 is TGTGCCAGCAGCGAGGGGGGGGACAATTCACCCCTCCACTTT. Translating it yields CASSEGGDNSPLHF.

The V and J genes are TRBV19 and TRBJ2-5; possible D gene TRBD1, 6 bases. Trimming took off 3 bases at V and 3 bases at J, with 11 bases between the two ends. The CDR3 has 14 residues. The germline gives CDR1 LNHDA, CDR2 SQIVND (reference sequence). CDR3 amino acids: CASSIESGEETQYF. The DNA for the CDR3 is TGTGCCAGTAGTATTGAGTCAGGGGAAGAGACCCAGTACTTC. Full variable domain (outside the CDR3, taken from reference TRBV19 and TRBJ2-5): DGGITQSPKYLFRKEGQNVTLSCEQNLNHDAMYWYRQDPGQGLRLIYYSQIVNDFQKGDIAEGYSVSREKKESFPLTVTSAQKNPTAFYLCASSIESGEETQYFGPGTRLLVL.

The chain couples TRBV4-2 to TRBJ1-4; D is unclear. CDR3 size: 16 residues. The germline gives CDR1 LGHNA, CDR2 YNFKEQ. Trimming removed 0 bases from V and 7 bases from J, with 15 bases in between. DNA of the CDR3: TGTGCCAGCAGCCAAGATCGGGCGGGGTTAGGTGAAAAACTGTTTTTT. It yields the protein CASSQDRAGLGEKLFF.

The J gene is TRBJ1-5, the V gene TRBV19; 7 positions agree with TRBD1. Germline CDR1 is LNHDA and CDR2 is SQIVND (reference sequence). V was pared by 4 bases and J by 0 bases, with 9 bases of the junction left unmatched. The CDR3 loop spans 17 amino acids. DNA of the CDR3: TGTGCCAGTAGTACCCTCACAGGGGTTTATAGCAATCAGCCCCAGCATTTT. Protein sequence: CASSTLTGVYSNQPQHF.